This T cell receptor beta chain is from a study of patients and donors after allogeneic stem cell transplantation (dated by TCRdb to 2020 to 2022). This clonotype was counted only a few times. It has no known antigen specificity. The sample holds no much larger clone one base away, and base qualities are not on file. The receptor library was made with RT-PCR. TCRdb shows the sequencer as NextSeq 550. TCRdb reprocessing: public reads trimmed at Q25 with fastp, clones called with MiXCR, in-frame beta chains kept. One record per CDR3 amino acid sequence lists the most common genes and DNA. The sample contains a few hundred thousand distinct CDR3 sequences, more than 35% of them found a single time. The ten biggest clones cover 11% of the sample. The receptor's source is a human donor who was either an allogeneic HSCT recipient or a stem cell or donor lymphocyte infusion donor (not recorded which). It is not recorded whose cells these are; they may come from a transplant donor. The source material was blood, either unsorted or a sorted T cell fraction (not recorded which).

The DNA sequence is as follows: TGTGCCGGGACTCAGAACTCCTATAATTCACCCCTCCACTTT. Its translation reads: CAGTQNSYNSPLHF. The sequence is built from TRBV2 and TRBJ1-6; a tentative D match to TRBD1 spans 5 bases. The germline V gene supplies CDR1 SNHLY and CDR2 FYNNEI. The CDR3 spans 14 residues, from the cysteine through the phenylalanine. Left in the record is the CDR3 DNA by itself, 42 bases read in frame from the first base. The junction carries 11 bases between V and J, which are trimmed by 11 bases and 0 bases respectively. Full variable domain (CDR3 extended with the reference TRBV2 and TRBJ1-6 proteins): EPEVTQTPSHQVTQMGQEVILRCVPISNHLYFYWYRQILGQKVEFLVSFYNNEISEKSEIFDDQFSVERPDGSNFTLKIRSTKLEDSAMYFCAGTQNSYNSPLHFGNGTRLTVT.